Given below is one T cell receptor (beta chain) in context. Original data processing: For nucleated cells, counts were estimated from reference gene primer amplification. TCRdb's table, derived via immunoSEQ multiplex PCR, lists solely in-frame clones and lacks some. That table is the source of V, J and clone size, and D and trimming were worked out from the DNA. The sample consists of 30,000 or so clones, roughly nine tenths of them appearing once. This specimen comes from a study of blood T cell repertoires in COVID-19. The overall study: COVID-19 samples, acute and convalescent, were from the United States, Italy and Spain. The analysed material was cDNA or gDNA that came from T cells, B-cell-depleted T cells, or PBMCs.

This clonotype was sampled from a woman aged 35 to 49 with active or convalescent COVID-19. Material for sequencing was peripheral blood.

CDR3 sequence: CASSRQNSGNTIYF. Written as DNA, the CDR3 is TGTGCCAGCAGTCGACAGAACTCTGGAAACACCATATATTTT. The chain carries TRBV6-6 and TRBJ1-3, with D possibly matching TRBD1 (5 bases). The ends were cut back, 5 bases at V and 0 bases at J, with 8 bases in the middle. Germline V gene data show CDR1 as MNHNY and CDR2 as SVGAGI (reference sequence). The CDR3 is 14 residues long.